The clone carrying this T cell receptor beta chain was picked up many times. The antigen is unknown. The sample is drawn from a study of CD8+CD57+ T cells in acquired aplastic anemia. Study details: Sorted CD4+ and CD8+ cells gave an average of 3.2 ug of DNA.

Selection for sequencing was limited to patients who had shown CD8+CD57+ cell expansion by flow cytometry. Severe acquired aplastic anemia was diagnosed in all patients. Untreated patients provided the blood samples, with no therapy given before sampling. The study, taken as a whole, reports: The study identified 25 to 30 CD8+ CDR3 sequences shared by patients and controls.

Profiling that covered TCR beta VDJ and CDR3 relied on genomic DNA as its template. MiXCR, applied by TCRdb to the reads, yields one record per CDR3 protein. The sample lists around 430,000 distinct CDR3 sequences; around a third were seen once. This receptor was obtained from a human donor with aplastic anemia. The sequencing sample was made of sorted CD4+, CD8+, or CD8+CD57+ T cells (not recorded which) from PBMCs.

CDR3 sequence: CASSQRQGSHSPLHF. For the CDR3, the DNA is TGTGCCAGCAGCCAAAGACAGGGGTCTCATTCACCCCTCCACTTT. This rearrangement joins TRBV14 to TRBJ1-6; 8 bases are shared with TRBD1. The CDR3 sequence is 15 residues long. Germline values: CDR1 SGHDN, CDR2 FVKESK. The junction had 5 bases not matched to a gene; V was cut back by 2 bases and J by 8 bases.